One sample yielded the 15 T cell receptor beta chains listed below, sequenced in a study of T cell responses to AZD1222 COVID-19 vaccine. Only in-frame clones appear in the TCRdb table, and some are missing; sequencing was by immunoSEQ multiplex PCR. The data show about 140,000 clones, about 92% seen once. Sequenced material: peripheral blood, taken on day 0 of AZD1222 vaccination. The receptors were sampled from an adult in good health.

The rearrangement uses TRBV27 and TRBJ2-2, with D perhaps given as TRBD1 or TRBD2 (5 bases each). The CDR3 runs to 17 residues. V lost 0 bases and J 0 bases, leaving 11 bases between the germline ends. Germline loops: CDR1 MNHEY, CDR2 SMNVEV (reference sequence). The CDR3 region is CASSLSMGRANTGELFF. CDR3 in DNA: TGTGCCAGCAGTTTATCCATGGGACGGGCGAACACCGGGGAGCTGTTTTTT.

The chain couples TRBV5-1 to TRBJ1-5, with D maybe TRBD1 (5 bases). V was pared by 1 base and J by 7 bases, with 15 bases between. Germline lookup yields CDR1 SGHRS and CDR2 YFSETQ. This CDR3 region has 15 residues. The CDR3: CASSLTGDLGQPQHF. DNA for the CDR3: TGCGCCAGCAGCTTGACAGGAGACCTGGGCCAGCCCCAGCATTTT.

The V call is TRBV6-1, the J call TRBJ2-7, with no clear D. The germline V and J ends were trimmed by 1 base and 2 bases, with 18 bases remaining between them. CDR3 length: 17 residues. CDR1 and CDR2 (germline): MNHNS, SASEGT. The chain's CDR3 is CASSEGAVDRYTYEQYF. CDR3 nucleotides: TGTGCCAGCAGTGAAGGGGCAGTAGACCGCTATACCTACGAGCAGTACTTC.

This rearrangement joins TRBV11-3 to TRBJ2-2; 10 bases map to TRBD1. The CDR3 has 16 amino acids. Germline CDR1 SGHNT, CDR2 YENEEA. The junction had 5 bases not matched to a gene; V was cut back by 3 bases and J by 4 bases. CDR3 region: CASSFLTGGRTGELFF. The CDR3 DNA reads TGTGCCAGCAGCTTCTTGACAGGGGGCCGCACCGGGGAGCTGTTTTTT.

Here the CDR3 DNA reads TGCGCCAGCAGCCAAGATATCGCGACTCCCCAGCATTTT. Residues: CASSQDIATPQHF. This chain links TRBV4-3 with TRBJ1-5; D is unresolved. CDR1 and CDR2 (germline): LGHNA, YSLEER. The CDR3 extends over 13 amino acids. Trimming took off 0 bases at V and 10 bases at J, with 10 bases between the two ends.

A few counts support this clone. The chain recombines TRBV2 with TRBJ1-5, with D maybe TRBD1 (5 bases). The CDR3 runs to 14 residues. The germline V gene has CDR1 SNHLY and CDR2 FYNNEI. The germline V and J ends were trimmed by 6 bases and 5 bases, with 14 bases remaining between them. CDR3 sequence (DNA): TGTGCCAGCAGGGGCTTGACAGTCTATCAGCCCCAGCATTTT. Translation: CASRGLTVYQPQHF.

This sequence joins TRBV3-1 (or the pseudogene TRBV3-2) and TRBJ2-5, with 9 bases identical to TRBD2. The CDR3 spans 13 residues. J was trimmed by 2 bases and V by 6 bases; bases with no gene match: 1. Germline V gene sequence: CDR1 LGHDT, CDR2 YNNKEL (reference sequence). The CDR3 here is CASRLAGQETQYF. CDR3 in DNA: TGTGCCAGCAGACTAGCGGGTCAAGAGACCCAGTACTTC.

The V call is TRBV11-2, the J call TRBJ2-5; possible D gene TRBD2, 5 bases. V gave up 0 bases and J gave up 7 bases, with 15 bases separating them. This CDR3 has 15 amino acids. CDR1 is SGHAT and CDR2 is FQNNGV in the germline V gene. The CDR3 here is CASSLDGLSRGTQYF. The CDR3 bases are TGTGCCAGCAGCTTAGATGGACTCTCCCGAGGGACCCAGTACTTC.

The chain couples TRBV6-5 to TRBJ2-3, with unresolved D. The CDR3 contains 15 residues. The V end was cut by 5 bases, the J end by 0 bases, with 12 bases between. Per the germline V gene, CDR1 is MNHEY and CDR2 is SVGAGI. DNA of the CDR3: TGTGCCAGCAGTAGAGACCCAACTAGCACAGATACGCAGTATTTT. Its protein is CASSRDPTSTDTQYF.

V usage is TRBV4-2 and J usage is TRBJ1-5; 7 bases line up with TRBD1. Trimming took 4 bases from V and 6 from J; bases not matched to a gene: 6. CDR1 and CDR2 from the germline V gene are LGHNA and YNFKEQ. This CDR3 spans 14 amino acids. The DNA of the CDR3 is TGTGCCAGCAGCCCGAGGGACAGTCTTCAGCCCCAGCATTTT. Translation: CASSPRDSLQPQHF.

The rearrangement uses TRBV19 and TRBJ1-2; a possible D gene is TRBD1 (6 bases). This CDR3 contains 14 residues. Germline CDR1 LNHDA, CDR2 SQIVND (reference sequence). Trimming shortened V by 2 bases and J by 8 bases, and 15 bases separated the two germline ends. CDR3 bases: TGTGCCAGTAGTATACCACTACAGGGCGTGGGCTACACCTTC. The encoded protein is CASSIPLQGVGYTF.

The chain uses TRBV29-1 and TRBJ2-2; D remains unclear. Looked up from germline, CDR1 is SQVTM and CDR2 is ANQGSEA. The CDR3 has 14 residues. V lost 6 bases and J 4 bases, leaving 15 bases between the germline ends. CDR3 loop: CSVRPARFTGELFF. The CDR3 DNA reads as TGCAGCGTCCGTCCCGCCAGGTTCACCGGGGAGCTGTTTTTT.

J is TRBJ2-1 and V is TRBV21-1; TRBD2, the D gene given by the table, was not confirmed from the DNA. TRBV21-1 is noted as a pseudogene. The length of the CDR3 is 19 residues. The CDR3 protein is CASSKPSRGASGSHYEQFF. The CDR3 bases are TGTGCCAGCAGCAAACCAAGCAGGGGGGCTAGCGGGAGTCATTATGAGCAGTTCTTC.

The CDR3 spells CATSSPAGGYTYNEQFF. CDR3 coding DNA: TGTGCCACCAGCAGTCCGGCGGGAGGCTACACCTACAATGAGCAGTTCTTC. The genes are TRBV15 and TRBJ2-1, with 8 nucleotides matching TRBD2. Germline values: CDR1 LNHNV, CDR2 YYDKDF (reference sequence). CDR3 length: 17 amino acids. Germline trimming cut 3 bases from V and 2 bases from J; bases unmatched to any gene: 9.

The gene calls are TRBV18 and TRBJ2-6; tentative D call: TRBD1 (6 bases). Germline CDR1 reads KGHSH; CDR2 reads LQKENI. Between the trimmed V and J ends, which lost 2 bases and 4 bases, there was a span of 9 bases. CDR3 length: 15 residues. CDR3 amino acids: CASSPSGVGANVLTF. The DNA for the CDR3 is TGTGCCAGCTCACCATCAGGGGTGGGGGCCAACGTCCTGACTTTC.